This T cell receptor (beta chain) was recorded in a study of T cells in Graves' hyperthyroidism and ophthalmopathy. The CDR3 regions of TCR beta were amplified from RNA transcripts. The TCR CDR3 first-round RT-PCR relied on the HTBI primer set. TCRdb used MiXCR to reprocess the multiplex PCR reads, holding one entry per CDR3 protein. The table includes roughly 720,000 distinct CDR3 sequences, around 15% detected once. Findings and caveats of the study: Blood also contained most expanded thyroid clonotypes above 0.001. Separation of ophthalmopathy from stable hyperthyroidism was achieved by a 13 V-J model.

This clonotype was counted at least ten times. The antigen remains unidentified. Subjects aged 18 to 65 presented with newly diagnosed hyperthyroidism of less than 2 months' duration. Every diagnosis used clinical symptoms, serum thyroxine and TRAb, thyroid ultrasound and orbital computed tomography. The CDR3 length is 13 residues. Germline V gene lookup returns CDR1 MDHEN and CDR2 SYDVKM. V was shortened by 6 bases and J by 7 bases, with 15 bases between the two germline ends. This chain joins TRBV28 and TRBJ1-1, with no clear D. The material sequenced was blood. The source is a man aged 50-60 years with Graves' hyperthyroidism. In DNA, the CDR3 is TGTGCCAGCAGCGAGTTTCCTAAAGGTGAAGCTTTCTTT. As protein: CASSEFPKGEAFF.